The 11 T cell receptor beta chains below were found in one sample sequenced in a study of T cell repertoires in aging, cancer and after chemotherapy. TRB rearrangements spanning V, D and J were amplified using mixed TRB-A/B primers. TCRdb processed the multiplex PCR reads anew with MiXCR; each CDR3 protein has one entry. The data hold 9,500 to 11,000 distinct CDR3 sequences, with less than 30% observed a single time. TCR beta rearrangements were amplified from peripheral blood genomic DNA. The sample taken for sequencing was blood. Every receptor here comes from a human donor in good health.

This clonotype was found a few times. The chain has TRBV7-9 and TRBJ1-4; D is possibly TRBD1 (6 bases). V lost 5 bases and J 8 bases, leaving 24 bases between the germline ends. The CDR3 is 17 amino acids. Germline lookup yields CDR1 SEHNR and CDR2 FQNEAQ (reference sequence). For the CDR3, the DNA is TGTGCCAGCAGCCCCTCCCTGGGGGGGGCAGCAAAGGAAAAACTGTTTTTT. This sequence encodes CASSPSLGGAAKEKLFF.

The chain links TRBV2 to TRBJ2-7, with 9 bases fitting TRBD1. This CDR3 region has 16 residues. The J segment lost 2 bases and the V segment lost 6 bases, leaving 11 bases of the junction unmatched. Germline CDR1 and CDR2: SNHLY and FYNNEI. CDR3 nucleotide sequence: TGTGCCAGCAGCCATCAATTTGGGACAGGGCCCTACGAGCAGTACTTC. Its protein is CASSHQFGTGPYEQYF. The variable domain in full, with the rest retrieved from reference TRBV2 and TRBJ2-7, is EPEVTQTPSHQVTQMGQEVILRCVPISNHLYFYWYRQILGQKVEFLVSFYNNEISEKSEIFDDQFSVERPDGSNFTLKIRSTKLEDSAMYFCASSHQFGTGPYEQYFGPGTRLTVT.

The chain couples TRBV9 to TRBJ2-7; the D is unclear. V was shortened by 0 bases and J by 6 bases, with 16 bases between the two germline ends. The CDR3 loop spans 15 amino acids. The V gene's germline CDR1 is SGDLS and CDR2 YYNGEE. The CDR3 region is CASSVALAAIVEQYF. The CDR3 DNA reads TGTGCCAGCAGCGTAGCACTGGCGGCTATTGTCGAGCAGTACTTC.

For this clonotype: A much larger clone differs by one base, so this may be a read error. The CDR3 sequence is CAISTQRNYNEQFF. Here the CDR3 DNA reads TGTGCCATCAGTACTCAGCGGAACTACAATGAGCAGTTCTTC. This sequence joins TRBV6-1 and TRBJ2-1; maybe TRBD2 (5 bases). Germline CDR1 is MNHNS and CDR2 is SASEGT. The CDR3 length is 14 residues.

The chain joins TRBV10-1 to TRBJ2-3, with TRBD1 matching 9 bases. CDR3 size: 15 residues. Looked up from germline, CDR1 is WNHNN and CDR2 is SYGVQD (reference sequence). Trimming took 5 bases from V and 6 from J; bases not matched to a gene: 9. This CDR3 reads CASSNRTGVMDTQYF. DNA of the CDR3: TGCGCCAGCAGTAACCGGACAGGGGTGATGGATACGCAGTATTTT.

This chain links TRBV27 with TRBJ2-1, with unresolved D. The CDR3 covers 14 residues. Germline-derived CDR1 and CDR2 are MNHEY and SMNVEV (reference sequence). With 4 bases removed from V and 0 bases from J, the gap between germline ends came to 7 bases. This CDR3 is CASSSASSYNEQFF. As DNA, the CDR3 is TGTGCCAGCAGTTCGGCTAGCTCCTACAATGAGCAGTTCTTC.

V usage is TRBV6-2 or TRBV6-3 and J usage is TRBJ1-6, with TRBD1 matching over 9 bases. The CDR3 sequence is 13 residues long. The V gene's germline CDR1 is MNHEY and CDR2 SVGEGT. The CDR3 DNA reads TGTGCGGGTATGAAGGACAGGGGATCACCCCTCCACTTT. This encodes CAGMKDRGSPLHF.

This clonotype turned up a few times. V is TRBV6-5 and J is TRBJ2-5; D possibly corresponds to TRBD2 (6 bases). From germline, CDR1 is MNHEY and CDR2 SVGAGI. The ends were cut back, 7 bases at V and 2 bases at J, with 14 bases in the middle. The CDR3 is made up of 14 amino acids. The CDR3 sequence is CASNPTGTQETQYF. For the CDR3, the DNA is TGTGCCAGCAACCCAACCGGGACTCAAGAGACCCAGTACTTC.

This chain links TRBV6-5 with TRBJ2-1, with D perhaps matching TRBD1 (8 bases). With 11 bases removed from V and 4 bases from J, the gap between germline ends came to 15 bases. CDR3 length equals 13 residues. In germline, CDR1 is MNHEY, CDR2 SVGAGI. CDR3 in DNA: TGTGCCCTAGGACAGGGAGGGTACAATGAGCAGTTCTTC. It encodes CALGQGGYNEQFF.

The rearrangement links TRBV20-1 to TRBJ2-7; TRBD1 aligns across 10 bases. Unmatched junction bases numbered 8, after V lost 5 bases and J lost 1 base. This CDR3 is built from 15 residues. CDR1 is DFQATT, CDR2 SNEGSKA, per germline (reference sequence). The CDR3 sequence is CSAYLGTGESYEQYF. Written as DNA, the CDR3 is TGCAGTGCTTACTTGGGGACAGGGGAATCCTACGAGCAGTACTTC.

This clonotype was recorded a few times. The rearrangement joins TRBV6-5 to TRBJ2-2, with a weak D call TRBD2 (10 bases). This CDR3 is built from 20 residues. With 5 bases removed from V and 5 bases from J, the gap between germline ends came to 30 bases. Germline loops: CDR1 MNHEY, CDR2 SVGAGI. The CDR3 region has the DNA TGTGCCAGCAGTCTTCGACAGGGGGTAGCGGCTAGCGGGAGAACCGGGGAGCTGTTTTTT. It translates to CASSLRQGVAASGRTGELFF.